One and the same sample provided the 9 T cell receptor beta chains below, sequenced in a study of T cell clones after liver transplantation. Data came from immunoSEQ multiplex PCR; TCRdb stores just in-frame clones and leaves some out. The data contain tens of thousands of clones, about 80% of them singletons. Sample: CD4+ T cells from blood, taken 12 months after liver transplant. The origin of the receptors is a human patient who received a liver transplant. The T cells may partly be graft donor cells.

V is TRBV27 and J is TRBJ1-4, with 7 bases fitting TRBD1. With 6 bases clipped from V and 3 bases from J, the junction kept 7 bases outside the gene matches. CDR3 size: 15 residues. The V gene's germline CDR1 is MNHEY and CDR2 SMNVEV (reference sequence). The DNA for the CDR3 is TGTGCCAGCAGAACGGGGGGGACAGCTAATGAAAAACTGTTTTTT. Translating it yields CASRTGGTANEKLFF.

The V call is TRBV7-2, the J call TRBJ2-2, with TRBD1 matching over 11 bases. The CDR3 totals 15 residues. With V trimmed by 5 bases and J by 6 bases, 5 bases remained unmatched. Germline V gives CDR1 SGHTA, CDR2 FQGNSA. CDR3 protein: CASSPGQGAAGELFF. CDR3 sequence (DNA): TGTGCCAGCAGCCCCGGACAGGGGGCGGCCGGGGAGCTGTTTTTT. Filled out from reference TRBV7-2 and TRBJ2-2, the complete variable domain reads GAGVSQSPSNKVTEKGKDVELRCDPISGHTALYWYRQSLGQGLEFLIYFQGNSAPDKSGLPSDRFSAERTGGSVSTLTIQRTQQEDSAVYLCASSPGQGAAGELFFGEGSRLTVL.

The rearrangement joins TRBV28 to TRBJ2-3; 14 nucleotides align to TRBD2. The germline V gene encodes CDR1 MDHEN and CDR2 SYDVKM. CDR3 size: 17 residues. J was trimmed by 4 bases and V by 0 bases; bases with no gene match: 3. The CDR3 spells CASSLWTSGRAPDTQYF. In DNA form, the CDR3 reads TGTGCCAGCAGTTTATGGACTAGCGGGAGGGCCCCAGATACGCAGTATTTT.

V usage is TRBV7-8 and J usage is TRBJ1-1; weak D call: TRBD1 (5 bases). Germline V gene data show CDR1 as SGHVS and CDR2 as FQNEAQ. V lost 3 bases, J lost 3 bases, and 14 bases lay in between. The CDR3 extends over 15 amino acids. The CDR3 sequence: CASSFFMWGDTEAFF. In nucleotides, the CDR3 is TGTGCCAGCAGCTTTTTCATGTGGGGGGACACTGAAGCTTTCTTT.

The genes are TRBV2 and TRBJ2-3, with D maybe TRBD2 (6 bases). CDR1 SNHLY and CDR2 FYNNEI come from the germline V gene. The CDR3 covers 14 residues. V was pared by 4 bases and J by 7 bases, with 15 bases between. The CDR3, as DNA: TGTGCCAGCAGTGTTAGGGACTCTCCAAATACGCAGTATTTT. Its protein is CASSVRDSPNTQYF. Looking up the rest from reference TRBV2 and TRBJ2-3 gives the full variable domain: EPEVTQTPSHQVTQMGQEVILRCVPISNHLYFYWYRQILGQKVEFLVSFYNNEISEKSEIFDDQFSVERPDGSNFTLKIRSTKLEDSAMYFCASSVRDSPNTQYFGPGTRLTVL.

The chain joins TRBV5-1 to TRBJ2-3; TRBD2 matches 14 bases. Looked up from germline, CDR1 is SGHRS and CDR2 is YFSETQ. The V and J ends lost 4 bases and 11 bases, in that order; junction bases with no gene match: 6. The CDR3 is 14 residues long. In DNA form, the CDR3 reads TGCGCCAGCAGCCTTGGGACTAGCGGGAGCGGGCAGTATTTT. It codes for CASSLGTSGSGQYF.

This rearrangement joins TRBV19 to TRBJ1-1; D is unresolved. Trimming cost V 7 bases and J 6 bases, with 12 bases left between them. Germline CDR1 is LNHDA and CDR2 is SQIVND (reference sequence). The CDR3 consists of 12 residues. CDR3 in DNA: TGTGCCAGTATGAAGGGTGTCGCTGAAGCTTTCTTT. Protein: CASMKGVAEAFF.

The V and J genes are TRBV29-1 and TRBJ1-2; no definite D call. The germline V gene has CDR1 SQVTM and CDR2 ANQGSEA. The CDR3 is 13 residues long. Between the trimmed V and J ends, which lost 3 bases and 7 bases, there was a span of 15 bases. The CDR3: CSVEWGANRGYTF. As DNA, the CDR3 is TGCAGCGTTGAGTGGGGTGCGAATCGTGGCTACACCTTC. Drawing the rest from reference TRBV29-1 and TRBJ1-2, the complete variable domain is SAVISQKPSRDICQRGTSLTIQCQVDSQVTMMFWYRQQPGQSLTLIATANQGSEATYESGFVIDKFPISRPNLTFSTLTVSNMSPEDSSIYLCSVEWGANRGYTFGSGTRLTVV.

The chain recombines TRBV6-1 with TRBJ1-5; 8 bases are a match to TRBD1. The J segment lost 2 bases and the V segment lost 6 bases, leaving 3 bases of the junction unmatched. Looked up from germline, CDR1 is MNHNS and CDR2 is SASEGT. The CDR3 extends over 14 amino acids. CDR3 residues: CASSLGQGNQPQHF. The CDR3 DNA is TGTGCCAGCAGCCTGGGACAGGGCAATCAGCCCCAGCATTTT.